This TCR beta chain is drawn from a study of response to subunit inactivated influenza vaccine. TCRdb re-analysed the RT-PCR reads in MiXCR, keeping a single row per CDR3 protein. Among more than 250,000 distinct CDR3 sequences listed, 20% to 25% were seen once. General study results and limits: The authors proposed limited new T cell recruitment per seasonal influenza vaccination.

CDR1 is MNHEY and CDR2 is SVGEGT in the germline V gene. The CDR3 is made up of 16 amino acids. Trimming shortened V by 2 bases and J by 4 bases, and 15 bases separated the two germline ends. This clonotype was seen a few times. Its specificity is not known. The receptor was isolated from a man in his fifties or sixties who received an inactivated influenza vaccine. The starting material was PBMCs from blood, obtained less than 22 months after vaccination. V and J are TRBV6-2 or TRBV6-3 and TRBJ2-4; perhaps TRBD2 as D (5 bases). The CDR3 protein is CASSYRLDGEKNIQYF. CDR3 DNA: TGTGCCAGCAGTTACCGCTTGGATGGGGAGAAAAACATTCAGTACTTC.